This T cell receptor beta chain was captured by sequencing in a study of shared clonotypes between healthy human individuals. Original methodology: Filtering differed for immunoSEQ, which gave only junction sequences without quality scores. Profiled with immunoSEQ multiplex PCR; TCRdb holds only in-frame clones, not every one. The V and J calls and clone size come from that table; D and trimming were worked out from the DNA. The table records approximately 400,000 clones, roughly 96% of them present only once. Study-wide results and limits: Clonotype sharing across several donors was observed for approximately 5% of naive CD4 clonotypes.

With regard to this clone: What it recognizes is unknown.

The CDR3 runs 14 residues. Germline V CDR1 and CDR2: WSHSY, SAAADI. V was clipped by 8 bases and J by 0 bases, with 11 bases between them. This chain connects TRBV10-2 to TRBJ1-3; D is uncertain. This clonotype was sampled from a young man in good health. The sequenced sample consisted of memory CD8+ T cells sorted from blood. Subset given: CD45RO+ cells pooled with CCR7-negative TemRA cells. CDR3 region: CASSGIFSGNTIYF. In DNA form, the CDR3 reads TGCGCCAGCTCCGGGATTTTCTCTGGAAACACCATATATTTT.